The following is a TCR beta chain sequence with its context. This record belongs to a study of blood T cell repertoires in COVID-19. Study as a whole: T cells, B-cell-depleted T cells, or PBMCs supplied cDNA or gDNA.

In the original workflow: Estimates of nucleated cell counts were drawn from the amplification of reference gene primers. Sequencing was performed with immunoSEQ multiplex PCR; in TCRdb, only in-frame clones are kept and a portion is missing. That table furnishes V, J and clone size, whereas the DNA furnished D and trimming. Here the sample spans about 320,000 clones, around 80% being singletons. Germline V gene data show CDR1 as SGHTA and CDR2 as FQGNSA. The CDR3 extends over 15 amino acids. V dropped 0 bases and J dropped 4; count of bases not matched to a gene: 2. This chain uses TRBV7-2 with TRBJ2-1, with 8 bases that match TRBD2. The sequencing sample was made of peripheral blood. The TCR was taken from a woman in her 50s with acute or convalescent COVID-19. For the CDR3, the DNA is TGTGCCAGCAGCTTAGCCTTAGCGGGGTACAATGAGCAGTTCTTC. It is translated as CASSLALAGYNEQFF. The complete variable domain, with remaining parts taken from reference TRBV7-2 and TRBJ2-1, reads GAGVSQSPSNKVTEKGKDVELRCDPISGHTALYWYRQSLGQGLEFLIYFQGNSAPDKSGLPSDRFSAERTGGSVSTLTIQRTQQEDSAVYLCASSLALAGYNEQFFGPGTRLTVL.